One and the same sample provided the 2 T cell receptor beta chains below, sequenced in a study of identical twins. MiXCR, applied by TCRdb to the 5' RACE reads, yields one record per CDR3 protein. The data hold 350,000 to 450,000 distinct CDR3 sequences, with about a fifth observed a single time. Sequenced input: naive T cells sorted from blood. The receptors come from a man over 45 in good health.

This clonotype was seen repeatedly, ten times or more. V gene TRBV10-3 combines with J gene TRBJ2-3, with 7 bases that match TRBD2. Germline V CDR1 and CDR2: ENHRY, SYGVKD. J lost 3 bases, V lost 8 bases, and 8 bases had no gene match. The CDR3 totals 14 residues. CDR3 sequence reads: CAISRSGKTDTQYF. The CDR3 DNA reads TGTGCCATCTCTAGGAGCGGGAAAACAGATACGCAGTATTTT.

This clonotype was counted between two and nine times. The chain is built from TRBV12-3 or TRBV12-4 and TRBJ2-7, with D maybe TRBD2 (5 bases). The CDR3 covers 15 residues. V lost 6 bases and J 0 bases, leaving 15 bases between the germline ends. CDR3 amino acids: CASSRRGVDSYEQYF. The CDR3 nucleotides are TGTGCCAGCAGCCGCCGGGGAGTCGACTCCTACGAGCAGTACTTC.